This T cell receptor (beta chain) was documented in a study of cytomegalovirus exposure and HLA in healthy donors. The PCR employed 60 Vbeta primers together with 13 Jbeta primers. Sequencing used immunoSEQ multiplex PCR; TCRdb keeps in-frame clones, though not all of them. The sample lists over 150,000 clones; 70% to 90% were seen once. In regard to this clone: Its antigen is unidentified.

General study results and limits: Sequencing depth roughly uniform across donors was assumed in presence/absence analyses. In a later analysis, HLA-associated beta chains showed higher expansion and lower generation probabilities than comparable chains.

Looked up from germline, CDR1 is MNHEY and CDR2 is SMNVEV (reference sequence). V lost 4 bases, J lost 10 bases, and 12 bases lay in between. There are 12 residues in the CDR3. The specimen was PBMCs. The chain has TRBV27 and TRBJ2-3; D is uncertain. The clonotype comes from a male donor in good health and CMV-seronegative. Written as DNA, the CDR3 is TGTGCCAGCAGTTCCAATACTCGGGCGCAGTATTTT. Translation: CASSSNTRAQYF.